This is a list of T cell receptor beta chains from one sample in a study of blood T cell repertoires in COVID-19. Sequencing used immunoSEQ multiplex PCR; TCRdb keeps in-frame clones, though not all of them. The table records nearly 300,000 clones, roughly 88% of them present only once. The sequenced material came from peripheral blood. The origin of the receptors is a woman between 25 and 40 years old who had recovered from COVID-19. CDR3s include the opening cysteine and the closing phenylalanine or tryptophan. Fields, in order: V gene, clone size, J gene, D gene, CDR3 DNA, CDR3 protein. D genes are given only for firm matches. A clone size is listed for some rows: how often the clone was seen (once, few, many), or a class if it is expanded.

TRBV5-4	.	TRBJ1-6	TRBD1	TGTGCCAGCAGCCTTGGGACAGGGAGCTCCTATAATTCACCCCTCCACTTT	CASSLGTGSSYNSPLHF
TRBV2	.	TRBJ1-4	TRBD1	TGTGCCAGCAGTGAAGGGACAGGGGCTGAAAAACTGTTTTTT	CASSEGTGAEKLFF
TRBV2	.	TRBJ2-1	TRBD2	TGTGCCAGCAGTGATGCGACTAGCGGGGGATGGAATGAGCAGTTCTTC	CASSDATSGGWNEQFF
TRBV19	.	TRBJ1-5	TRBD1	TGTGCCAGTAGTACTAAGACAGGGGCTTATAGCAATCAGCCCCAGCATTTT	CASSTKTGAYSNQPQHF
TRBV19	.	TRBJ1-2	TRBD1	TGTGCCAGCCATATGGGACAGGGGTGGGGCTACACCTTC	CASHMGQGWGYTF
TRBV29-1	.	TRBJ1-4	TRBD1	TGCAGCGTCGGGACAGGTCGATCTAATGAAAAACTGTTTTTT	CSVGTGRSNEKLFF
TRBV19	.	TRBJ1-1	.	TGTGCCAGTAGTCTACAGGGTCACACTGAAGCTTTCTTT	CASSLQGHTEAFF
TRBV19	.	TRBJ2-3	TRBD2	TGTGCCAGTAGGAGACTAGCGGGGAACTCAGATACGCAGTATTTT	CASRRLAGNSDTQYF
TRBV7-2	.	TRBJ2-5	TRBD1	TGTGCCAGCAGCTCGATGACAGGGGAAGAGACCCAGTACTTC	CASSSMTGEETQYF
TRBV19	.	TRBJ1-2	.	TGTGCCACAGGTCACATCGCAAACTATGGCTACACCTTC	CATGHIANYGYTF
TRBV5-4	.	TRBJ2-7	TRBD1	TGTGCCAGCAGCTCCCGGGACAGGGGGCGGTACGAGCAGTACTTC	CASSSRDRGRYEQYF
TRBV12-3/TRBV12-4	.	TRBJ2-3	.	TGTGCCAGCAGTTTCCTCACAGATACGCAGTATTTT	CASSFLTDTQYF
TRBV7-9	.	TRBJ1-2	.	TGTGCCAGCAGCTTAAGGGGTCTCTATGGCTACACCTTC	CASSLRGLYGYTF
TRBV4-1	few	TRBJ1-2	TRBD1	TGCGCCAGCAGCCGTGGGACAGGGGGCCTTGGCTACACCTTC	CASSRGTGGLGYTF
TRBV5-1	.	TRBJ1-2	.	TGCGCCAGCAGCCCTTTTCGGGGGGAATTCGTGCGCTATGGCTACACCTTC	CASSPFRGEFVRYGYTF
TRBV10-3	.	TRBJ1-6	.	TGTGCCTCATCTAGTCAGGGTCCTAACCATAATTCACCCCTCCACTTT	CASSSQGPNHNSPLHF
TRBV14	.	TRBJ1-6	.	TGTGCCAGCAGCCCATTAGACAGGCTCGGGTCACCCCTCCACTTT	CASSPLDRLGSPLHF
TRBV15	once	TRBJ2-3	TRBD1	TGTGCCACCACTCGGGACAGCAGCACAGATACGCAGTATTTT	CATTRDSSTDTQYF
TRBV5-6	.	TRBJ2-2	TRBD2	TGTGCCAGCAGGCCACTAGCGGGGGGTCACCGCACCGGGGAGCTGTTTTTT	CASRPLAGGHRTGELFF
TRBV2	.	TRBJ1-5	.	TGTGCCAGCAGTAGAGTACCCAATCAGCCCCAGCATTTT	CASSRVPNQPQHF
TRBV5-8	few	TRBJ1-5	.	TGTGCCAGCAGTCTACAGGGTTATAGCAATCAGCCCCAGCATTTT	CASSLQGYSNQPQHF
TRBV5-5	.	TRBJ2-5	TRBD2	TGTGCCAGCAGCGGCCCCGGGGGGACTCAAGAGACCCAGTACTTC	CASSGPGGTQETQYF
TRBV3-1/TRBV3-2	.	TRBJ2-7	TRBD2	TGTGCCAGCAGCCAAGATCTAGCGGGGCCCTACGAGCAGTACTTC	CASSQDLAGPYEQYF
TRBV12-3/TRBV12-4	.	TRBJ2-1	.	TGTGCCAGCAGGTCGTCTGGAGGTGAGCAGTTCTTC	CASRSSGGEQFF
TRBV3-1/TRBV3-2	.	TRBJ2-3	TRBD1	TGTGCCAGCAGCCCTCCGGGACAGGGGACAGATACGCAGTATTTT	CASSPPGQGTDTQYF
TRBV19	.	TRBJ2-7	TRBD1	TGTGCCAGTAGTATAGTTGGGACAGAAGGCTACGAGCAGTACTTC	CASSIVGTEGYEQYF
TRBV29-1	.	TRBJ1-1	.	TGCAGCGTTGGGCAGGGTTTGATGAACACTGAAGCTTTCTTT	CSVGQGLMNTEAFF
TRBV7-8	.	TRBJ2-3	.	TGTGCCAGCAGCTTAATGGGGCGTCGAGATACGCAGTATTTT	CASSLMGRRDTQYF
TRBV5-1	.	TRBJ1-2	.	TGCGCCAGCAGCTTAACAGTGTCCTATGGCTACACCTTC	CASSLTVSYGYTF